This T cell receptor beta chain came from a study of T-cell memory formation after mild COVID-19. TCRdb re-derived calls from the 5' RACE reads in MiXCR, one entry per CDR3 protein. The top ten hold about 20% of the sample, which has a few hundred thousand distinct CDR3 sequences, approximately 8% seen once. Trimming cost V 8 bases and J 9 bases, with 20 bases left between them. Germline-derived CDR1 and CDR2 are LGHDT and YNNKEL (reference sequence). This CDR3 has 14 amino acids. The sample holds a few counts of this clonotype. The TCR comes from a man between 18 and 29 years old who had mild COVID-19 (a few samples of this study predate the infection). Cell type and time point are not known. The specimen sequenced was PBMCs or a T cell subset sorted from them (not recorded which). The V gene is TRBV3-1, the J gene TRBJ2-1; a weak D match, TRBD1 (5 bases). The DNA of the CDR3 is TGTGCCAGCGACCGGGCAGGGATCGGCGGTGAGCAGTTCTTC. As protein: CASDRAGIGGEQFF.